This TCR beta chain was observed in a study of response to subunit inactivated influenza vaccine. Study-level results: The authors suggested that few new T cells are recruited per seasonal influenza vaccination.

Each CDR3 protein is one row after TCRdb ran MiXCR on the RT-PCR reads. The table lists fewer than 550,000 distinct CDR3 sequences, around 25% of them singletons, with 1.5% to 2% in the top ten. Turning to this clonotype: The antigen remains unidentified.

Per the germline V gene, CDR1 is SGDLS and CDR2 is YYNGEE. The length of the CDR3 is 16 residues. The V end lost 3 bases, the J end lost 0 bases, and 13 bases lay between the germline ends. The TCR was taken from a man aged 45-60 years who received an inactivated influenza vaccine. The rearrangement uses TRBV9 and TRBJ2-1; D may be TRBD1 or TRBD2 (6 bases each). This sample comprised CD4+ T cells sorted from PBMCs, obtained 5 days after vaccination. The CDR3 is CASSATSGASYNEQFF. The CDR3 DNA reads as TGTGCCAGCAGCGCAACCTCGGGGGCCTCCTACAATGAGCAGTTCTTC.